This T cell receptor beta chain appears in the sequencing data of a study of blood T cell repertoires in COVID-19. Study overall: Samples taken during acute and convalescent COVID-19 were collected in the United States, Italy and Spain. PBMCs, B-cell-depleted T cells, or T cells were the source of the cDNA or gDNA that made up the material.

The CDR3 loop spans 16 amino acids. CDR1 and CDR2 (germline): LNHDA, SQIVND (reference sequence). With 7 bases clipped from V and 4 bases from J, the junction kept 12 bases outside the gene matches. Authors' methods: Cell counts per sample came from amplifying reference gene primers. Produced via immunoSEQ multiplex PCR; TCRdb's table is partial and in-frame only. V and J calls and clone size are given by that table; D and trimming were obtained from the DNA. The sample yields about 100,000 clones, roughly four fifths seen once. The receptor's source is a man in his sixties with acute or convalescent COVID-19. The V call is TRBV19, the J call TRBJ1-3; 8 bases map to TRBD1. Sequencing was carried out using peripheral blood. The CDR3: CASKGQGAFSGNTIYF. The DNA for the CDR3 is TGTGCCAGTAAAGGGCAGGGGGCTTTCTCCGGAAACACCATATATTTT.